The sequence of this TCR beta chain was determined in a study of spatial heterogeneity in lung cancer. Points from the study as a whole: The number of expanded tumor alpha and beta chains correlated with mutation number.

Each TCR cDNA molecule carried a unique molecular identifier. Each CDR3 protein is one row after TCRdb ran MiXCR on the 5' RACE reads. Here the sample spans 9,000 or so distinct CDR3 sequences, over 3.5% being singletons. The CDR3 runs to 15 residues. The J segment lost 3 bases and the V segment lost 7 bases, leaving 10 bases of the junction unmatched. Germline V gene sequence: CDR1 SNHLY, CDR2 FYNNEI. The time point is: sample taken at primary tumor resection. Tumor, nontumor lung or frozen PBMC supplied whole RNA that was sequenced unsorted. This clonotype has ten or more counts. Its matching antigen is unknown.

V gene TRBV2 combines with J gene TRBJ2-7; 9 nucleotides line up with TRBD1. This receptor was obtained from a female donor with early-stage non-small cell lung cancer. The specimen was lung tumor tissue, collected at surgery. The CDR3 reads CASNEPGQGLYEQYF. Here the CDR3 DNA reads TGTGCCAGCAACGAACCGGGACAGGGTCTCTACGAGCAGTACTTC.